The rows below give T cell receptor beta chains drawn from one sample of a study of T-cell memory formation after mild COVID-19. From the 5' RACE reads, TCRdb called clonotypes with MiXCR, one entry per CDR3 protein. The data hold around 300,000 distinct CDR3 sequences, with 10% to 15% observed a single time. The sample consisted of PBMCs or a T cell subset sorted from them (not recorded which). These receptors came from a man aged 18 to 29 who had mild COVID-19 (a few samples of this study predate the infection). Cell type and time point are not known. The CDR3 runs from the conserved cysteine through the conserved F or W. A D gene is named only where the DNA matches it firmly. Size is stated for part of the rows, as once, few or many counts, or as a class when the clone is expanded.

D: TRBD1
J: TRBJ1-1
length: 15
size: -
V: TRBV6-6
DNA: TGTGCCAGCAGGTATACAGGGGCCGGGAACACTGAAGCTTTCTTT
CDR3: CASRYTGAGNTEAFF

D: -
J: TRBJ1-2
length: 11
size: few
V: TRBV20-1
DNA: TGCAGTGCTAGAGAGGTCTCCGGCTACACCTTC
CDR3: CSAREVSGYTF

D: -
J: TRBJ1-6
length: 14
size: few
V: TRBV7-9
DNA: TGTGCCAGCAGCTTAGAACCCAGGAATTCACCCCTCCACTTT
CDR3: CASSLEPRNSPLHF

D: -
J: TRBJ2-2
length: 13
size: few
V: TRBV24-1
DNA: TGTGCCACCGGGTCACCAAACACCGGGGAGCTGTTTTTT
CDR3: CATGSPNTGELFF

D: TRBD2
J: TRBJ2-7
length: 15
size: many
V: TRBV7-2
DNA: TGTGCCAGCAGCCGGTGGACTAGCGGGGGGGACTCCCCCTACTTC
CDR3: CASSRWTSGGDSPYF

D: -
J: TRBJ2-2
length: 16
size: -
V: TRBV7-6
DNA: TGTGCCAGCAGCTTAGCCGGGGCCGGGAACACCGGGGAGCTGTTTTTT
CDR3: CASSLAGAGNTGELFF

D: -
J: TRBJ2-1
length: 14
size: few
V: TRBV6-5
DNA: TGTGCCAGCAGTTACCCCGGGACGCACAATGAGCAGTTCTTC
CDR3: CASSYPGTHNEQFF

D: -
J: TRBJ2-5
length: 13
size: many
V: TRBV9
DNA: TGTGCCAGCTCTTATGTAAACGAAGAGACCCAGTACTTC
CDR3: CASSYVNEETQYF

D: -
J: TRBJ1-4
length: 14
size: few
V: TRBV6-5
DNA: TGTGCCGTTCGGAGGGCCTCAACTAATGAAAAACTGTTTTTT
CDR3: CAVRRASTNEKLFF

D: -
J: TRBJ1-2
length: 13
size: few
V: TRBV7-3
DNA: TGTGCCAGCAGCTTGACGGCTTTCTATGGCTACACCTTC
CDR3: CASSLTAFYGYTF

D: -
J: TRBJ2-3
length: 15
size: -
V: TRBV20-1
DNA: TGCAGTGCTCCCTCGGGGGCCAGTAGCACAGATACGCAGTATTTT
CDR3: CSAPSGASSTDTQYF

D: TRBD2
J: TRBJ2-1
length: 16
size: few
V: TRBV15
DNA: TGTGCCACCAGTCTGGAGGCTAGCGGGGGATACAATGAGCAGTTCTTC
CDR3: CATSLEASGGYNEQFF

D: -
J: TRBJ1-6
length: 13
size: many
V: TRBV3-1
DNA: TGTGCCAGCACCATAACAGCAGGGTCACCCCTCCACTTT
CDR3: CASTITAGSPLHF

D: TRBD2
J: TRBJ2-1
length: 13
size: -
V: TRBV29-1
DNA: TGCAGCGTTGCGGGGGGGGGAAACAATGAGCAGTTCTTC
CDR3: CSVAGGGNNEQFF

D: -
J: TRBJ2-2
length: 13
size: -
V: TRBV6-2/TRBV6-3
DNA: TGTGCCAGCATAAGACAGAACACCGGGGAGCTGTTTTTT
CDR3: CASIRQNTGELFF

D: -
J: TRBJ1-1
length: 14
size: -
V: TRBV6-2/TRBV6-3
DNA: TGTGCCAGCAGTTTGCAGGGGTCGTACACTGAAGCTTTCTTT
CDR3: CASSLQGSYTEAFF

D: -
J: TRBJ2-2
length: 15
size: few
V: TRBV28
DNA: TGTGCCAGCAGTTTGGGGAGCCCGAACACCGGGGAGCTGTTTTTT
CDR3: CASSLGSPNTGELFF

D: TRBD1
J: TRBJ1-5
length: 15
size: -
V: TRBV12-3/TRBV12-4
DNA: TGTGCCAGCAGTCACCGGGCAGGGGGTGCTCAGCCCCAGCATTTT
CDR3: CASSHRAGGAQPQHF

D: TRBD1
J: TRBJ2-7
length: 11
size: many
V: TRBV29-1
DNA: TGCAGCGTTTGGGACAGCTACGAGCAGTACTTC
CDR3: CSVWDSYEQYF

D: TRBD2
J: TRBJ2-3
length: 15
size: few
V: TRBV29-1
DNA: TGCAGCGTTGAGCCTCCGACGGGGGGGACAGATACGCAGTATTTT
CDR3: CSVEPPTGGTDTQYF

D: -
J: TRBJ2-1
length: 14
size: few
V: TRBV5-4
DNA: TGTGCCAGCAGCTTGGCCGGGCAGGGCGATGAGCAGTTCTTC
CDR3: CASSLAGQGDEQFF

D: TRBD1
J: TRBJ2-6
length: 17
size: -
V: TRBV19
DNA: TGTGCCACTAATAAACGGGACAGGGATCCTGGGGCCAACGTCCTGACTTTC
CDR3: CATNKRDRDPGANVLTF

D: TRBD1
J: TRBJ1-2
length: 15
size: many
V: TRBV5-6
DNA: TGTGCCAGCAGCACCGCCGGACAGGGCTACTATGGCTACACCTTC
CDR3: CASSTAGQGYYGYTF

D: -
J: TRBJ2-4
length: 15
size: few
V: TRBV28
DNA: TGTGCCAGCAGTCCCCCACTAGCTGGGGAAAACATTCAGTACTTC
CDR3: CASSPPLAGENIQYF

D: -
J: TRBJ2-6
length: 17
size: -
V: TRBV7-3
DNA: TGTGCCAGCAGCCCCGGGTTACCGAGCTCTGGGGCCAACGTCCTGACTTTC
CDR3: CASSPGLPSSGANVLTF

D: TRBD1
J: TRBJ1-1
length: 14
size: -
V: TRBV4-2
DNA: TGTGCCAGCAGCGACAGGGGAGCCGGCACTGAAGCTTTCTTT
CDR3: CASSDRGAGTEAFF

D: -
J: TRBJ2-7
length: 16
size: few
V: TRBV7-2
DNA: TGTGCCAGCAGCCTGGTGACCGGGACTGCCTCCTACGAGCAGTACTTC
CDR3: CASSLVTGTASYEQYF

D: -
J: TRBJ2-5
length: 14
size: -
V: TRBV15
DNA: TGTGCCACCAGCAGAGAAGATTTCCAAGAGACCCAGTACTTC
CDR3: CATSREDFQETQYF

D: TRBD1
J: TRBJ1-1
length: 16
size: -
V: TRBV19
DNA: TGTGCCAGTAGTAACGCATTGGGACAGGGCGGGACTGAAGCTTTCTTT
CDR3: CASSNALGQGGTEAFF

D: -
J: TRBJ1-4
length: 13
size: -
V: TRBV27
DNA: TGTGCCAGCAGCCCACCAGGAGAGGAAAAACTGTTTTTT
CDR3: CASSPPGEEKLFF

D: -
J: TRBJ1-1
length: 14
size: -
V: TRBV7-9
DNA: TGTGCCAGCAGACCACAGGTCGGGAACACTGAAGCTTTCTTT
CDR3: CASRPQVGNTEAFF

D: TRBD2
J: TRBJ2-7
length: 17
size: -
V: TRBV7-3
DNA: TGTGCCAGCAGCTTAGCGGGGGGGCCCGGTAGCTCCTACGAGCAGTACTTC
CDR3: CASSLAGGPGSSYEQYF